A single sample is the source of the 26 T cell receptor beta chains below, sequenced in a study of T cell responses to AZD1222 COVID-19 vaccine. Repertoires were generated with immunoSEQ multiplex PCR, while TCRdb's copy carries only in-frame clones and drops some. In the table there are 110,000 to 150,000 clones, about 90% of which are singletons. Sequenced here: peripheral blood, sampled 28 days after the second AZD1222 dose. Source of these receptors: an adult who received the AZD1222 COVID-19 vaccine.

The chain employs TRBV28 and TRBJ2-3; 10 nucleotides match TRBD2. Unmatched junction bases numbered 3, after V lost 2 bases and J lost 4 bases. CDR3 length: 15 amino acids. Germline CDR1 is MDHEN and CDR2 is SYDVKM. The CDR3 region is CASSLLAGDSDTQYF. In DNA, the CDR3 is TGTGCCAGCAGTTTACTAGCGGGAGACTCAGATACGCAGTATTTT.

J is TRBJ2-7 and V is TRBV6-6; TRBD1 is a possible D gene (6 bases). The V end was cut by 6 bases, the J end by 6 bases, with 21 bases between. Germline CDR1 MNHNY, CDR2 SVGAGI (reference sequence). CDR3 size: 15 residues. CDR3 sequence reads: CASSPTFTGIAEQYF. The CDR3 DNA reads TGTGCCAGCAGCCCAACCTTTACAGGGATCGCCGAGCAGTACTTC.

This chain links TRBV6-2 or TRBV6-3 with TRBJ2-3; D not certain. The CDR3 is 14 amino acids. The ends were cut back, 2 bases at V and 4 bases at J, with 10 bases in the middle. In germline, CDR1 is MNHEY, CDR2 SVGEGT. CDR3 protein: CASSYNIVPDTQYF. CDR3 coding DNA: TGTGCCAGCAGTTACAACATCGTGCCAGATACGCAGTATTTT.

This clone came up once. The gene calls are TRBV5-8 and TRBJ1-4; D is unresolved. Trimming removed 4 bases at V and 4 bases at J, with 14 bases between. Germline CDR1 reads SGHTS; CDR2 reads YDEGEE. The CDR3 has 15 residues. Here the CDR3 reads CASSRLWRDNEKLFF. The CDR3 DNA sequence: TGTGCCAGCAGCCGCCTTTGGAGGGATAATGAAAAACTGTTTTTT. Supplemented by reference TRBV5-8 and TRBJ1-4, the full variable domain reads EAGVTQSPTHLIKTRGQQATLRCSPISGHTSVYWYQQALGLGLQFLLWYDEGEERNRGNFPPRFSGRQFPNYSSELNVNALELEDSALYLCASSRLWRDNEKLFFGSGTQLSVL.

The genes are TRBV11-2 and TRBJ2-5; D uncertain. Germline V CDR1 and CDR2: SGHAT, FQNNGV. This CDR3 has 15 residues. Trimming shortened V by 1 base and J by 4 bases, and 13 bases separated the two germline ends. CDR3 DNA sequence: TGTGCCAGCAGCTTAGTAGGGCTAGACGGAGAGACCCAGTACTTC. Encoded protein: CASSLVGLDGETQYF.

The CDR3 region is CASSVGSTQETQYF. The CDR3 DNA reads as TGTGCCAGCAGCGTAGGGTCAACGCAAGAGACCCAGTACTTC. This chain links TRBV9 with TRBJ2-5; D is undetermined. CDR1 and CDR2 from the germline V gene are SGDLS and YYNGEE. The CDR3 is 14 residues long. With 0 bases removed from V and 2 bases from J, the gap between germline ends came to 8 bases.

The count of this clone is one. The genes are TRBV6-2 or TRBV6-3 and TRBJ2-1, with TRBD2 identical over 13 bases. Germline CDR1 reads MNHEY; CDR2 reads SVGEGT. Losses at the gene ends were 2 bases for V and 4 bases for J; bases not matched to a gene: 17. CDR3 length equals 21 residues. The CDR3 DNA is TGTGCCAGCAGTTACCTATCGGGGACTAGCGGGAACCTTCGCCCTTACAATGAGCAGTTCTTC. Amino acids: CASSYLSGTSGNLRPYNEQFF.

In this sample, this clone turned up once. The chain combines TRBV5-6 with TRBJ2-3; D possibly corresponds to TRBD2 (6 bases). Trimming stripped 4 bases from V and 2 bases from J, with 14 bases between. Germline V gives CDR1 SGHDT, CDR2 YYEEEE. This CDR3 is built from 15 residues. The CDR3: CASSGFSGHTDTQYF. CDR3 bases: TGTGCCAGCAGCGGATTTAGCGGTCACACAGATACGCAGTATTTT. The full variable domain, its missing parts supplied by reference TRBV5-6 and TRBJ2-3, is DAGVTQSPTHLIKTRGQQVTLRCSPKSGHDTVSWYQQALGQGPQFIFQYYEEEERQRGNFPDRFSGHQFPNYSSELNVNALLLGDSALYLCASSGFSGHTDTQYFGPGTRLTVL.

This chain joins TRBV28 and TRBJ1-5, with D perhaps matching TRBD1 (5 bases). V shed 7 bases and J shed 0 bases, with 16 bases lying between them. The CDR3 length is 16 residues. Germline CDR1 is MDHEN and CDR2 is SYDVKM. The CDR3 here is CASTPGGEGSNQPQHF. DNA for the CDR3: TGTGCCAGCACTCCCGGGGGGGAGGGTAGCAATCAGCCCCAGCATTTT.

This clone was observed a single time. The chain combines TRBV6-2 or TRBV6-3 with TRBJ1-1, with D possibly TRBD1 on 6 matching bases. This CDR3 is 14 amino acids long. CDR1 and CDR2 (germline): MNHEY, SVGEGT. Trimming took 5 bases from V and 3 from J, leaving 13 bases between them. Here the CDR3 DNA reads TGTGCCAGCAGTGGCTACAGGGAGGACACTGAAGCTTTCTTT. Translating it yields CASSGYREDTEAFF.

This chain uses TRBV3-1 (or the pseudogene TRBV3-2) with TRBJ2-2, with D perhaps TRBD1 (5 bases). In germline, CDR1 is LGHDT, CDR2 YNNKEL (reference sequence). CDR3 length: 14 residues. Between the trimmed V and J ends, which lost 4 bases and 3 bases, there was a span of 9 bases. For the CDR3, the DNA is TGTGCCAGCAGCCGCGGACAAGACACCGGGGAGCTGTTTTTT. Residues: CASSRGQDTGELFF.

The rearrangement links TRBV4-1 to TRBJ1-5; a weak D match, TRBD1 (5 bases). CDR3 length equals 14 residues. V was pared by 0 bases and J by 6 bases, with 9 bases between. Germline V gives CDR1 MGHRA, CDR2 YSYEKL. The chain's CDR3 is CASSQERGIQPQHF. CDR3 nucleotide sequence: TGCGCCAGCAGCCAAGAACGGGGGATTCAGCCCCAGCATTTT.

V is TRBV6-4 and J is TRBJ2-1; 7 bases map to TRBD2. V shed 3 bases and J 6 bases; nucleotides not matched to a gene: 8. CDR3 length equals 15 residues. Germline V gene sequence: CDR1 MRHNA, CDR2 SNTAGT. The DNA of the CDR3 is TGTGCCAGCAGTGAATCGGGCGGGAGTGGCAATGAGCAGTTCTTC. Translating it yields CASSESGGSGNEQFF.

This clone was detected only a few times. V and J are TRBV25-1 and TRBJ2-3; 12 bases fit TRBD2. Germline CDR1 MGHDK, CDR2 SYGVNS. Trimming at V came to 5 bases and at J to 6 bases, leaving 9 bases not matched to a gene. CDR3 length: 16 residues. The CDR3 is CASSKTSGSAWDTQYF. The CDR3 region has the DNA TGTGCCAGCAGTAAGACTAGCGGGAGCGCCTGGGATACGCAGTATTTT.

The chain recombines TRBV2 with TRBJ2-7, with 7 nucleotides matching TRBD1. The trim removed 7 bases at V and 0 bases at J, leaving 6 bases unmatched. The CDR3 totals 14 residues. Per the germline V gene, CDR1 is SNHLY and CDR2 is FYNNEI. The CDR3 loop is CASTPDRSSYEQYF. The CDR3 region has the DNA TGTGCCAGCACCCCGGACAGGTCCTCCTACGAGCAGTACTTC.

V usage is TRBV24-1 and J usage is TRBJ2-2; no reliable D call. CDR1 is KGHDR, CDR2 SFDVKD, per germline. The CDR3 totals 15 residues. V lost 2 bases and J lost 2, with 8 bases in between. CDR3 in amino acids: CATSDSRRNTGELFF. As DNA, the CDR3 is TGTGCCACCAGTGATTCTCGGCGTAACACCGGGGAGCTGTTTTTT.

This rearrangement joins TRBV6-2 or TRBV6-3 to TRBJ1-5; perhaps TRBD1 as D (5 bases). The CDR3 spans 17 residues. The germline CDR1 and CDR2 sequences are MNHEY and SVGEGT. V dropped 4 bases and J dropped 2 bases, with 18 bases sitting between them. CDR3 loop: CASSFPTASVGNQPQHF. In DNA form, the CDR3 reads TGTGCCAGCAGTTTCCCGACAGCCTCCGTGGGCAATCAGCCCCAGCATTTT.

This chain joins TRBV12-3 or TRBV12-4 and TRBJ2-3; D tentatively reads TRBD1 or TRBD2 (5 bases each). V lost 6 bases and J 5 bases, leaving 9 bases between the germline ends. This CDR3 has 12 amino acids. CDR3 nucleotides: TGTGCCAGCAGCAGGGACGAAGATACGCAGTATTTT. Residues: CASSRDEDTQYF.

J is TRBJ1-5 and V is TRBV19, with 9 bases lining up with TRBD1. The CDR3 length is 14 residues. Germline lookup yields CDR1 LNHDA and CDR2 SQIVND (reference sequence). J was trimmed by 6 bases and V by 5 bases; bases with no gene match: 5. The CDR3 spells CASSPTGGTQPQHF. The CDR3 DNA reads TGTGCCAGTAGTCCGACAGGGGGAACTCAGCCCCAGCATTTT.

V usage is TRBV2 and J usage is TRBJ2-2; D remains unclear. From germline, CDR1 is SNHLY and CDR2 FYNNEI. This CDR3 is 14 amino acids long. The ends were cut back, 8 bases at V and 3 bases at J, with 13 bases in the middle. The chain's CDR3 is CASLGPEYTGELFF. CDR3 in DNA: TGTGCCAGCTTGGGCCCCGAGTACACCGGGGAGCTGTTTTTT. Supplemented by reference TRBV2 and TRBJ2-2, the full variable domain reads EPEVTQTPSHQVTQMGQEVILRCVPISNHLYFYWYRQILGQKVEFLVSFYNNEISEKSEIFDDQFSVERPDGSNFTLKIRSTKLEDSAMYFCASLGPEYTGELFFGEGSRLTVL.

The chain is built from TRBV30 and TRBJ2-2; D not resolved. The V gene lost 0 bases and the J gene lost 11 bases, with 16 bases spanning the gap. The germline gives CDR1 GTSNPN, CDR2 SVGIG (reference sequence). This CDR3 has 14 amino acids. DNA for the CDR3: TGTGCCTGGAGTGTTCCCGGCCAGAGCCGCGAGCTGTTTTTT. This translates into CAWSVPGQSRELFF.

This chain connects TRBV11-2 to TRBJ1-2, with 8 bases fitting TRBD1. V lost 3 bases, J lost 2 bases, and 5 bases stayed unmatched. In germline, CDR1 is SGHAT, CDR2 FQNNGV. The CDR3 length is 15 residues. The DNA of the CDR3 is TGTGCCAGCAGCTTTTATACAGGGGGAAACTATGGCTACACCTTC. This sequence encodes CASSFYTGGNYGYTF.

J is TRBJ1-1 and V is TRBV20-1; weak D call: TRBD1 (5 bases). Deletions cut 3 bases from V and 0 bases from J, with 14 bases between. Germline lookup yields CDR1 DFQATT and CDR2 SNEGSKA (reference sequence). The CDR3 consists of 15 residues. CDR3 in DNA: TGCAGTGCTAGTGCCGCCGGGGGACTGAACACTGAAGCTTTCTTT. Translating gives CSASAAGGLNTEAFF.

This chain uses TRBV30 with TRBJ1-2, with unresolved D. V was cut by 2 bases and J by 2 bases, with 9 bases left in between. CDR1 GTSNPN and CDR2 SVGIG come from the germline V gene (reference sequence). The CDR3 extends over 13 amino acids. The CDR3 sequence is CAWSRVGNYGYTF. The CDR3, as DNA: TGTGCCTGGAGTCGTGTCGGGAACTATGGCTACACCTTC.

The CDR3 coding sequence is TGTGCCAGCAGCCAAGCCAGGGGAAGTCTGAATGAGCAGTTCTTC. It translates to CASSQARGSLNEQFF. The chain recombines TRBV4-2 with TRBJ2-1; maybe TRBD1 (6 bases). The CDR3 runs to 15 residues. Trimming cost V 1 base and J 7 bases, with 14 bases left between them. Germline V gene lookup returns CDR1 LGHNA and CDR2 YNFKEQ.

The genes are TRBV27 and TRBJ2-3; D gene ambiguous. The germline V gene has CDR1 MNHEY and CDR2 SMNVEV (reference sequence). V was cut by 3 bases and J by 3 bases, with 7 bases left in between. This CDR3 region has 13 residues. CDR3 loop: CASSFMGTDTQYF. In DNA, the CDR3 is TGTGCCAGCAGTTTTATGGGGACAGATACGCAGTATTTT.